This T cell receptor beta chain is drawn from a study of control samples from healthy donors and cancer patients. The germline gives CDR1 SEHNR, CDR2 FQNEAQ (reference sequence). The CDR3 runs to 19 residues. Trimming pared 2 bases from V and 1 base from J, leaving 23 bases between. Here immunoSEQ multiplex PCR was the method, and the copy in TCRdb shows in-frame clones only, minus some. The data show about 69,000 clones, 89% seen once. The sequencing sample was made of PBMCs. This sequence was found in a man between 60 and 75 years old with lung cancer. The chain uses TRBV7-9 and TRBJ1-1, with a possible D match to TRBD1 (6 bases). The CDR3 nucleotides read TGTGCCAGCAGCTTAAGTCAGGGGAGTCGGACGCTTAAGAACACTGAAGCTTTCTTT. Protein: CASSLSQGSRTLKNTEAFF.